Shown below are 19 T cell receptor beta chains from a single sample sequenced in a study of beta chain features in type 1 diabetes. Every bit of the isolated RNA underwent reverse transcription, so sequencing read expressed TCRB transcripts. Measured with immunoSEQ multiplex PCR; TCRdb has only the in-frame clones, and not every one. The sample consists of 120,000 to 150,000 clones, 8% to 13% of them appearing once. The specimen sequenced was naive CD4+ T cells from blood. Every receptor here comes from a man in his late teens or twenties in good health.

The sample holds a few counts of this clone. The V and J genes are TRBV5-1 and TRBJ1-4; D is perhaps TRBD1 (5 bases). The CDR3 extends over 15 amino acids. The germline gives CDR1 SGHRS, CDR2 YFSETQ. V lost 4 bases to trimming and J lost 4 bases, with 14 bases between them. The CDR3 region is CASSQGRQNNEKLFF. CDR3 DNA: TGCGCCAGCAGCCAAGGCCGACAGAATAATGAAAAACTGTTTTTT.

The genes are TRBV4-3 and TRBJ1-2; D call uncertain. V was clipped by 0 bases and J by 8 bases, with 10 bases between them. The CDR3 totals 13 residues. Germline V lookup: CDR1 LGHNA, CDR2 YSLEER. DNA of the CDR3: TGCGCCAGCAGCCAAGAGTCTGGAGTCGGCTACACCTTC. It encodes CASSQESGVGYTF.

This clone turned up a few times. The V and J genes are TRBV30 and TRBJ2-5, with 11 positions matching TRBD2. Looked up from germline, CDR1 is GTSNPN and CDR2 is SVGIG (reference sequence). V dropped 4 bases and J dropped 1; count of bases not matched to a gene: 8. This CDR3 has 16 residues. In nucleotides, the CDR3 is TGTGCCTGGAATAATTTAGGACTAGCGGGCCAAGAGACCCAGTACTTC. It encodes CAWNNLGLAGQETQYF. The full variable domain, completed using reference TRBV30 and TRBJ2-5, is SQTIHQWPATLVQPVGSPLSLECTVEGTSNPNLYWYRQAAGRGLQLLFYSVGIGQISSEVPQNLSASRPQDRQFILSSKKLLLSDSGFYLCAWNNLGLAGQETQYFGPGTRLLVL.

The V call is TRBV5-1, the J call TRBJ2-1, with a possible D match to TRBD2 (6 bases). V dropped 1 base and J dropped 4 bases, with 18 bases sitting between them. CDR3 length equals 17 residues. Germline V gene sequence: CDR1 SGHRS, CDR2 YFSETQ. The CDR3: CASSLISRWAGYNEQFF. In DNA form, the CDR3 reads TGCGCCAGCAGCTTGATCTCCCGTTGGGCGGGATACAATGAGCAGTTCTTC.

This clone showed up just a few times. V is TRBV10-3 and J is TRBJ2-7, with D possibly being TRBD2 (5 bases). The V and J ends lost 3 bases and 3 bases respectively, with 9 bases between them. CDR1 is ENHRY, CDR2 SYGVKD, per germline. The CDR3 loop spans 13 amino acids. For the CDR3, the DNA is TGTGCCATCAGTGATGGGAGTGTCTACGAGCAGTACTTC. Amino acids: CAISDGSVYEQYF.

The genes are TRBV6-6 and TRBJ2-2; tentatively, D is TRBD2 (5 bases). The CDR3 is made up of 16 amino acids. Germline lookup yields CDR1 MNHNY and CDR2 SVGAGI (reference sequence). The V end was cut by 6 bases, the J end by 4 bases, with 18 bases between. CDR3 nucleotides: TGTGCCAGCAGCCGAGCGAGGGAAGGCCTCACCGGGGAGCTGTTTTTT. Protein sequence: CASSRAREGLTGELFF.

This clone was seen a few times. The V call is TRBV10-2, the J call TRBJ1-2; D is uncertain. This CDR3 comprises 13 residues. V dropped 5 bases and J dropped 3 bases, with 10 bases sitting between them. Germline loops: CDR1 WSHSY, CDR2 SAAADI. The CDR3 DNA reads TGCGCCAGCAGTTCGGGTCAAGACTATGGCTACACCTTC. Amino acid sequence: CASSSGQDYGYTF.

This clone was found a few times. This chain connects TRBV7-2 to TRBJ1-3, with D tentatively TRBD1 (6 bases). The CDR3 runs to 14 residues. CDR1 is SGHTA, CDR2 FQGNSA, per germline. Between the trimmed V and J ends, which lost 8 bases and 2 bases, there was a span of 13 bases. The CDR3 bases are TGTGCCAGCCTCGGGGGGACAACTGGAAACACCATATATTTT. It is translated as CASLGGTTGNTIYF.

In its sample, this clone was seen a few times. The chain joins TRBV25-1 to TRBJ1-6; 7 positions agree with TRBD1. After removal of 4 bases from V and 10 bases from J, the junction contained 4 bases not matched to a gene. Per the germline V gene, CDR1 is MGHDK and CDR2 is SYGVNS. The CDR3 runs to 13 residues. The CDR3 loop is CASSGQGRSPLHF. CDR3 DNA: TGTGCCAGCAGTGGACAGGGACGGTCACCCCTCCACTTT. The whole variable domain, remainder taken from reference TRBV25-1 and TRBJ1-6, is EADIYQTPRYLVIGTGKKITLECSQTMGHDKMYWYQQDPGMELHLIHYSYGVNSTEKGDLSSESTVSRIRTEHFPLTLESARPSHTSQYLCASSGQGRSPLHFGNGTRLTVT.

This clone came up a few times. This chain joins TRBV4-3 and TRBJ2-1; 7 bases agree with TRBD2. CDR1 is LGHNA, CDR2 YSLEER, per germline. The ends lost 4 bases at V and 10 bases at J; junction bases unmatched: 10. This CDR3 comprises 14 residues. The CDR3 sequence: CASSPLVGGDEQFF. The CDR3 DNA reads TGCGCCAGCAGCCCGCTAGTGGGGGGGGACGAGCAGTTCTTC.

This clone was seen a handful of times. The rearrangement joins TRBV2 to TRBJ2-7, with 9 nucleotides matching TRBD1. After removal of 6 bases from V and 0 bases from J, the junction contained 3 bases not matched to a gene. The CDR3 length is 14 residues. Germline V CDR1 and CDR2: SNHLY, FYNNEI. CDR3 sequence (DNA): TGTGCCAGCAGGGGGACAGGGAGCTCCTACGAGCAGTACTTC. As protein: CASRGTGSSYEQYF.

This clone was recorded at least ten times. J is TRBJ2-5 and V is TRBV29-1; 7 bases line up with TRBD1. Germline V lookup: CDR1 SQVTM, CDR2 ANQGSEA. V lost 5 bases and J lost 5; bases outside the gene matches: 11. The CDR3 is made up of 14 amino acids. The chain's CDR3 is CSVSEPGQWETQYF. CDR3 in DNA: TGCAGCGTTTCTGAACCGGGACAGTGGGAGACCCAGTACTTC.

CDR3 residues: CASSPTPRTGYEQYF. The CDR3 DNA reads TGTGCCAGCAGCCCCACCCCCCGGACAGGCTACGAGCAGTACTTC. V usage is TRBV7-2 and J usage is TRBJ2-7, with 7 nucleotides matching TRBD1. Losses at the gene ends were 5 bases for V and 3 bases for J; bases not matched to a gene: 10. CDR3 length equals 15 residues. Germline V lookup: CDR1 SGHTA, CDR2 FQGNSA. Supplemented by reference TRBV7-2 and TRBJ2-7, the full variable domain reads GAGVSQSPSNKVTEKGKDVELRCDPISGHTALYWYRQSLGQGLEFLIYFQGNSAPDKSGLPSDRFSAERTGGSVSTLTIQRTQQEDSAVYLCASSPTPRTGYEQYFGPGTRLTVT.

This clone has a count of ten or more. This chain uses TRBV14 with TRBJ2-7; TRBD1 aligns across 7 bases. The CDR3 consists of 14 residues. V lost 6 bases and J lost 4; bases outside the gene matches: 9. Germline V gene lookup returns CDR1 SGHDN and CDR2 FVKESK. The CDR3 nucleotides are TGTGCCAGCAGTCCTAACGGCAGGGGGTACGAGCAGTACTTC. It is translated as CASSPNGRGYEQYF. The full variable domain, in which reference TRBV14 and TRBJ2-7 provide the parts outside the CDR3, is EAGVTQFPSHSVIEKGQTVTLRCDPISGHDNLYWYRRVMGKEIKFLLHFVKESKQDESGMPNNRFLAERTGGTYSTLKVQPAELEDSGVYFCASSPNGRGYEQYFGPGTRLTVT.

This chain links TRBV4-2 with TRBJ2-7, with D uncertain. The germline V and J ends were trimmed by 0 bases and 3 bases, with 15 bases remaining between them. CDR3 length equals 16 residues. The V gene's germline CDR1 is LGHNA and CDR2 YNFKEQ. In DNA form, the CDR3 reads TGTGCCAGCAGCCAAGATGGTACAGCCGCCCACTACGAGCAGTACTTC. Translated, it gives CASSQDGTAAHYEQYF.

The V call is TRBV30, the J call TRBJ1-1; D is possibly TRBD1 (5 bases). The germline V gene has CDR1 GTSNPN and CDR2 SVGIG (reference sequence). This CDR3 is built from 14 residues. Trimming took off 2 bases at V and 3 bases at J, with 13 bases between the two ends. The CDR3 DNA follows: TGTGCCTGGAGTATGGGGGGGGGAGACACTGAAGCTTTCTTT. Translated: CAWSMGGGDTEAFF.

This clone was found a few times. The chain joins TRBV18 to TRBJ2-7, with 7 bases identical to TRBD1. CDR1 KGHSH and CDR2 LQKENI come from the germline V gene. Unmatched junction bases numbered 13, after V lost 5 bases and J lost 0 bases. The CDR3 covers 17 residues. The CDR3 protein is CASSSIISRDSSYEQYF. CDR3 nucleotide sequence: TGTGCCAGCTCATCGATTATATCACGGGACAGCTCCTACGAGCAGTACTTC.

This rearrangement joins TRBV18 to TRBJ2-3; TRBD1 aligns across 12 bases. J gave up 6 bases and V 8 bases, and 9 bases lay outside the gene matches. The CDR3 loop spans 15 amino acids. From germline, CDR1 is KGHSH and CDR2 LQKENI. In DNA, the CDR3 is TGTGCCAGCCTCCGGGACAGGGGGCAAGGCGATACGCAGTATTTT. Protein sequence: CASLRDRGQGDTQYF. Full variable domain (rest looked up from reference TRBV18 and TRBJ2-3): NAGVMQNPRHLVRRRGQEARLRCSPMKGHSHVYWYRQLPEEGLKFMVYLQKENIIDESGMPKERFSAEFPKEGPSILRIQQVVRGDSAAYFCASLRDRGQGDTQYFGPGTRLTVL.

In this sample, this clone turned up a few times. The J gene is TRBJ2-5, the V gene TRBV6-1; 7 positions match TRBD2. The V and J ends lost 8 bases and 4 bases, in that order; junction bases with no gene match: 13. There are 15 residues in the CDR3. The V gene's germline CDR1 is MNHNS and CDR2 SASEGT. CDR3 in DNA: TGTGCCAGCTCCACACTAGCACGGGGGGTAGAGACCCAGTACTTC. It codes for CASSTLARGVETQYF.